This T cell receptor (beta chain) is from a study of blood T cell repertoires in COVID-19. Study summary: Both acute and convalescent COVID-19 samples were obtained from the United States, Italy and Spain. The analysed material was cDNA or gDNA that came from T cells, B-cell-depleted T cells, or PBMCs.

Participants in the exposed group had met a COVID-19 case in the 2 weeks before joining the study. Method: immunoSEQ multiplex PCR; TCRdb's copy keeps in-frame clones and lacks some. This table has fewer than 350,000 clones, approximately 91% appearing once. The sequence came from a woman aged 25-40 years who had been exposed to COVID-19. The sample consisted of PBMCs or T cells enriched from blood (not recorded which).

In DNA, the CDR3 is TGTGCCAGCAGCCAAAGGGGTCGCGCAGGGGGCAACGAGCAGTACTTC. Amino acid sequence: CASSQRGRAGGNEQYF. The chain recombines TRBV4-2 with TRBJ2-7, with 8 bases aligning to TRBD1. Germline V gene lookup returns CDR1 LGHNA and CDR2 YNFKEQ. CDR3 length equals 16 residues. Germline trimming cut 2 bases from V and 5 bases from J; bases unmatched to any gene: 11.